This T cell receptor beta chain is drawn from a study of cytomegalovirus exposure and HLA in healthy donors. Whole-study context: In a later analysis, the roughly 120 validation repertoires were reported to have used the same platform as the 600 to 700 first-cohort repertoires.

Study-level findings and limits: Associated with cytomegalovirus, according to the listing, were approximately 160 TCR beta chains. The majority of TCR sequences were rare, yet some public TCRs appeared in many donors.

Method: immunoSEQ multiplex PCR; TCRdb's copy keeps in-frame clones and lacks some. The sample has more than 140,000 clones, around 90% seen once. On this clone: The antigen remains undetermined.

Input material: PBMCs. The clonotype comes from a woman younger than 35 in good health and CMV-seropositive.

The chain's CDR3 is CASSPRTDYGYTF. For the CDR3, the DNA is TGTGCCAGCTCACCCCGGACAGACTATGGCTACACCTTC. The chain carries TRBV18 and TRBJ1-2, with D possibly TRBD1 on 6 matching bases. The germline V gene encodes CDR1 KGHSH and CDR2 LQKENI. The CDR3 is 13 residues long. The V and J ends lost 3 bases and 3 bases respectively, with 8 bases between them.